This T cell receptor (beta chain) was recovered during a study of response to subunit inactivated influenza vaccine. Study outcomes and limitations: It was suggested by the authors that few new T cells are recruited by each seasonal influenza vaccination.

Germline V gene data show CDR1 as GTSNPN and CDR2 as SVGIG (reference sequence). The CDR3 consists of 13 residues. J lost 2 bases, V lost 5 bases, and 6 bases had no gene match. With regard to this clonotype: Its target is unknown.

TCRdb redid the calling of the RT-PCR reads with MiXCR, one entry per CDR3 protein. The sample shows around 250,000 distinct CDR3 sequences, over 9% of them seen only once. Specimen: non-naive T cells sorted from PBMCs, collected around 14 days before vaccination. V gene TRBV30 combines with J gene TRBJ2-7, with TRBD1 matching over 7 bases. This receptor was identified in a man aged 50-59 years who received an inactivated influenza vaccine. CDR3 nucleotides: TGTGCCTGGGACAGGGAACCCCCCTACGAGCAGTACTTC. Translating gives CAWDREPPYEQYF.